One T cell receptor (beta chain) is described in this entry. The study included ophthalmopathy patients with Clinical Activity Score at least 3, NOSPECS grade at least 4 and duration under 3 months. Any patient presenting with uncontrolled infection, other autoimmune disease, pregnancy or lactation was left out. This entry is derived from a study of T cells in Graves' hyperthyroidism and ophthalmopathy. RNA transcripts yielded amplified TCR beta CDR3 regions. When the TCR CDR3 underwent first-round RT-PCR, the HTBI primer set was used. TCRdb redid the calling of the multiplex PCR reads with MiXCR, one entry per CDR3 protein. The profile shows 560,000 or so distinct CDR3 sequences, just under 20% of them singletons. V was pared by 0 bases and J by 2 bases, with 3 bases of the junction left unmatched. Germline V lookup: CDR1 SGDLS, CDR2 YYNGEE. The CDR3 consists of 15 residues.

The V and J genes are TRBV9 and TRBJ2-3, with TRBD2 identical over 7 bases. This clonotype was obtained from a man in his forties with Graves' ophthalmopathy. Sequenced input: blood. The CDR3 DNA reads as TGTGCCAGCAGCGTAGCCCTAGCGGACACAGATACGCAGTATTTT. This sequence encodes CASSVALADTDTQYF.